The 3 T cell receptor beta chains reported below all come from one sample, sequenced in a study of molecular identifiers for immune sequencing clone quantification. TCRdb processed the PCR reads anew with MiXCR; each CDR3 protein has one entry. This repertoire shows about 630,000 distinct CDR3 sequences, roughly 25% found once; its top ten account for about 0.73%. What was sequenced was naive CD8+ T cells from blood, with Jurkat cell RNA spiked in. The subset is: FACS-sorted CD8+CD4-CCR7+CD45RA+ naive T cells. These receptors were taken from a human donor in good health. Some libraries in this study had Jurkat cell RNA spiked in.

The rearrangement uses TRBV12-3 or TRBV12-4 and TRBJ2-1; tentatively, D is TRBD1 (5 bases). This CDR3 region has 14 residues. Trimming left V 2 bases short and J 4 bases short, with 9 bases between. The CDR3 protein is CASSLRGRYNEQFF. CDR3 in DNA: TGTGCCAGCAGTTTAAGGGGTCGATACAATGAGCAGTTCTTC.

This clonotype was found a few times. The chain carries TRBV2 and TRBJ1-1, with D maybe TRBD1 (6 bases). The ends were cut back, 11 bases at V and 10 bases at J, with 17 bases in the middle. Germline-derived CDR1 and CDR2 are SNHLY and FYNNEI. The CDR3 extends over 11 amino acids. The CDR3 DNA sequence: TGTGCCTCGGGGGCAGGTTCTACAGCTTTCTTT. It yields the protein CASGAGSTAFF.

This sequence joins TRBV27 and TRBJ2-7; D not resolved. The germline V gene has CDR1 MNHEY and CDR2 SMNVEV (reference sequence). The length of the CDR3 is 15 residues. The V gene lost 5 bases and the J gene lost 4 bases, with 18 bases spanning the gap. The CDR3 reads CASSRDGRLGYEQYF. The CDR3 DNA is TGTGCCAGCAGTCGAGATGGTCGACTGGGTTACGAGCAGTACTTC.